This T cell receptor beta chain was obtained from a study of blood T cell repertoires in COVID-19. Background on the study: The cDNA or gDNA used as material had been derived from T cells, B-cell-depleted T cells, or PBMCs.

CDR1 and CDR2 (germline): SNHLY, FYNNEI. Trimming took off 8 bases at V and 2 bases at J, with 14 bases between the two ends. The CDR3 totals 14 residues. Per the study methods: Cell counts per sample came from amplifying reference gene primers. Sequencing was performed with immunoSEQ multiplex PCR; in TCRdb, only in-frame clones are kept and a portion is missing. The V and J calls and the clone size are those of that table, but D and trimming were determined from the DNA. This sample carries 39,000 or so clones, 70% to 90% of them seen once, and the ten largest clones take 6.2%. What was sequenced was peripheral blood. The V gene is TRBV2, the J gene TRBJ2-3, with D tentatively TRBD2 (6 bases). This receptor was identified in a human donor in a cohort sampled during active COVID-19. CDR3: CASGEGLFTDTQYF. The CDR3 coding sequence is TGTGCCAGCGGAGAGGGACTTTTCACAGATACGCAGTATTTT.